The 23 T cell receptor beta chains below were found in one sample sequenced in a study of graft-versus-host responses after intestinal transplantation. No antigen has been assigned to these receptors. Measured with immunoSEQ multiplex PCR; TCRdb has only the in-frame clones, and not every one. The sample shows tens of thousands of clones, around 82% of them seen only once. The material was unstimulated CD4+ T cells sorted from spleen or lymph node cells, obtained before transplant. The receptors originated from a human donor who was the organ donor for an intestinal transplant.

The genes are TRBV18 and TRBJ1-1; D remains ambiguous. Trimming stripped 4 bases from V and 3 bases from J, with 15 bases between. The CDR3 covers 15 residues. CDR1 and CDR2 from the germline V gene are KGHSH and LQKENI. CDR3 DNA sequence: TGTGCCAGCTCACTAAAAGACGGGGTTGACACTGAAGCTTTCTTT. Its translation: CASSLKDGVDTEAFF.

This clone was found a few times. This chain joins TRBV4-1 and TRBJ2-1; D is unresolved. Looked up from germline, CDR1 is MGHRA and CDR2 is YSYEKL. This CDR3 has 12 residues. V dropped 1 base and J dropped 7 bases, with 5 bases sitting between them. The CDR3 reads CASSQVANEQFF. In nucleotides, the CDR3 is TGCGCCAGCAGCCAAGTGGCTAATGAGCAGTTCTTC.

The chain is built from TRBV19 and TRBJ1-5, with TRBD1 identical over 8 bases. From germline, CDR1 is LNHDA and CDR2 SQIVND (reference sequence). With V trimmed by 6 bases and J by 0 bases, 4 bases remained unmatched. This CDR3 region has 15 residues. CDR3 residues: CASRTGGPSNQPQHF. The CDR3 DNA reads as TGTGCCAGTAGAACAGGGGGACCTAGCAATCAGCCCCAGCATTTT. Full variable domain (rest looked up from reference TRBV19 and TRBJ1-5): DGGITQSPKYLFRKEGQNVTLSCEQNLNHDAMYWYRQDPGQGLRLIYYSQIVNDFQKGDIAEGYSVSREKKESFPLTVTSAQKNPTAFYLCASRTGGPSNQPQHFGDGTRLSIL.

This clone was seen only a few times. The chain joins TRBV28 to TRBJ1-4; D might be TRBD1 (5 bases). V shed 3 bases and J shed 5 bases, with 10 bases lying between them. The CDR3 is 14 residues long. Looked up from germline, CDR1 is MDHEN and CDR2 is SYDVKM. For the CDR3, the DNA is TGTGCCAGCAGTTTTCTCCCAGGGAATGAAAAACTGTTTTTT. Its protein product is CASSFLPGNEKLFF.

The chain combines TRBV19 with TRBJ2-7; 10 bases fit TRBD2. The CDR3 consists of 16 residues. Germline V gives CDR1 LNHDA, CDR2 SQIVND (reference sequence). Trimming removed 1 base from V and 2 bases from J; junction bases left unmatched: 5. The CDR3 sequence is CASSIVGLAATYEQYV. The CDR3 bases are TGTGCCAGTAGTATAGTCGGACTAGCGGCCACCTACGAGCAGTACGTC.

This clone was counted only a few times. This rearrangement joins TRBV6-5 to TRBJ2-1; 10 bases agree with TRBD1. This CDR3 is built from 14 residues. The germline V gene has CDR1 MNHEY and CDR2 SVGAGI. V lost 4 bases to trimming and J lost 11 bases; unmatched junction nucleotides: 8. The CDR3, as DNA: TGTGCCAGCAGTTCCCGGGACAGGGGAGGACAGCAGTTCTTC. It specifies CASSSRDRGGQQFF.

This sequence joins TRBV4-1 and TRBJ2-2, with 11 bases lining up with TRBD2. This CDR3 has 18 residues. Trimming cost V 0 bases and J 5 bases; bases outside gene matches: 8. Germline V gives CDR1 MGHRA, CDR2 YSYEKL. CDR3 DNA: TGCGCCAGCAGCCAAGATAGCGGGGGGGCCTTCTGGACCGGGGAGCTGTTTTTT. Its translation is CASSQDSGGAFWTGELFF.

The chain recombines TRBV18 with TRBJ1-1; a weak D match, TRBD1 (6 bases). Germline V gene data show CDR1 as KGHSH and CDR2 as LQKENI. V was cut by 8 bases and J by 5 bases, with 21 bases left in between. The CDR3 runs 15 residues. The DNA of the CDR3 is TGTGCCAGCAGTGGTTTTGGGGTAGGGGGAACTGAAGCTTTCTTT. This translates into CASSGFGVGGTEAFF.

The chain employs TRBV6-4 and TRBJ1-1, with D unresolved. Germline V gene data show CDR1 as MRHNA and CDR2 as SNTAGT. The germline V and J ends were trimmed by 9 bases and 5 bases, with 16 bases remaining between them. CDR3 length equals 13 residues. This CDR3 is CASSDGLRTEAFF. The CDR3 DNA sequence: TGTGCCAGTTCCGACGGATTGAGGACTGAAGCTTTCTTT.

In this sample, this clone turned up once. This chain connects TRBV5-1 to TRBJ1-3, with D tentatively TRBD1 (5 bases). V was pared by 3 bases and J by 0 bases, with 10 bases between. This CDR3 region has 15 residues. CDR1 and CDR2 from the germline V gene are SGHRS and YFSETQ. The DNA of the CDR3 is TGCGCCAGCAGCTCAGGGTTAAACTCTGGAAACACCATATATTTT. Its protein is CASSSGLNSGNTIYF.

The chain has TRBV23-1 and TRBJ2-3, with TRBD2 matching 12 bases. TRBV23-1 is an ORF, with its function uncertain. The CDR3 consists of 18 residues. V lost 4 bases and J lost 0; bases outside the gene matches: 8. CDR3 sequence: CASSPLAGGSPSTDTQYF. CDR3 coding DNA: TGCGCCAGCAGTCCCCTAGCGGGGGGGTCACCTAGCACAGATACGCAGTATTTT.

V usage is TRBV28 and J usage is TRBJ2-7; maybe TRBD1 (6 bases). Germline V CDR1 and CDR2: MDHEN, SYDVKM. The CDR3 totals 13 residues. Trimming left V 6 bases short and J 0 bases short, with 9 bases between. This chain's CDR3 is CASSSQGSYEQYV. For the CDR3, the DNA is TGTGCCAGCAGCTCACAGGGCTCCTACGAGCAGTACGTC.

J is TRBJ2-1 and V is TRBV11-2; perhaps TRBD1 as D (6 bases). CDR3 length equals 16 residues. Germline V lookup: CDR1 SGHAT, CDR2 FQNNGV. Trimming cost V 4 bases and J 6 bases, with 19 bases left between them. This CDR3 reads CASSYLQGHPGNEQFF. DNA for the CDR3: TGTGCCAGCAGCTACTTGCAGGGGCACCCGGGCAATGAGCAGTTCTTC.

V and J are TRBV2 and TRBJ1-5, with D possibly being TRBD1 (5 bases). The CDR3 covers 15 residues. Trimming took 4 bases from V and 0 from J, leaving 10 bases between them. Looked up from germline, CDR1 is SNHLY and CDR2 is FYNNEI. CDR3 residues: CASSGLGGSNQPQHF. The CDR3 DNA reads TGTGCCAGCAGTGGGTTGGGGGGTAGCAATCAGCCCCAGCATTTT.

This chain joins TRBV7-2 and TRBJ1-4; D not certain. Between the trimmed V and J ends, which lost 5 bases and 8 bases, there was a span of 18 bases. Germline CDR1 and CDR2: SGHTA and FQGNSA. This CDR3 region has 15 residues. CDR3 nucleotides: TGTGCCAGCAGCCCTCCGGGAGGGAGGGAGGAAAAACTGTTTTTT. Translated: CASSPPGGREEKLFF.

This sequence joins TRBV7-2 and TRBJ1-2; 8 nucleotides line up with TRBD1. The CDR3 has 15 amino acids. CDR1 is SGHTA and CDR2 is FQGNSA in the germline V gene. The V segment lost 1 base and the J segment 4 bases; nucleotides outside the gene matches: 5. Written as DNA, the CDR3 is TGTGCCAGCAGCTTAGGGACAGGGAAAACCTATGGCTACACCTTC. This sequence encodes CASSLGTGKTYGYTF.

This rearrangement joins TRBV19 to TRBJ2-7; 10 bases agree with TRBD2. J was trimmed by 0 bases and V by 2 bases; bases with no gene match: 13. This CDR3 has 19 residues. CDR1 and CDR2 from the germline V gene are LNHDA and SQIVND (reference sequence). This CDR3 reads CASSITEASGGPSSYEQYV. The CDR3 region has the DNA TGTGCCAGTAGTATAACTGAGGCTAGCGGGGGCCCGTCCTCCTACGAGCAGTACGTC.

This rearrangement joins TRBV27 to TRBJ1-1; tentatively, D is TRBD1 (5 bases). CDR3 length equals 14 residues. The V end lost 2 bases, the J end lost 1 base, and 8 bases lay between the germline ends. Looked up from germline, CDR1 is MNHEY and CDR2 is SMNVEV (reference sequence). The CDR3 spells CASSLTGANTEAFF. In DNA form, the CDR3 reads TGTGCCAGCAGTTTAACTGGGGCGAACACTGAAGCTTTCTTT.

The V and J genes are TRBV29-1 and TRBJ1-2; TRBD1 matches at 8 bases. Germline-derived CDR1 and CDR2 are SQVTM and ANQGSEA. The CDR3 is 14 residues long. V trimming: 6 bases; J trimming: 4 bases; junction bases outside the gene matches: 10. The CDR3 protein is CSVAQGAGSYGYTF. CDR3 bases: TGCAGCGTAGCCCAGGGGGCAGGCTCCTATGGCTACACCTTC.

The chain carries TRBV29-1 and TRBJ2-1; 10 bases match TRBD1. Germline loops: CDR1 SQVTM, CDR2 ANQGSEA. J gave up 3 bases and V 4 bases, and 0 bases lay outside the gene matches. The CDR3 sequence is 13 residues long. The CDR3 DNA sequence: TGCAGCGTTGGGACAGGGGGCTACAATGAGCAGTTCTTC. This gives the protein CSVGTGGYNEQFF.

This chain connects TRBV6-5 to TRBJ1-3, with a possible D match to TRBD1 (6 bases). The CDR3 is made up of 13 amino acids. Per the germline V gene, CDR1 is MNHEY and CDR2 is SVGAGI. The ends were cut back, 6 bases at V and 4 bases at J, with 10 bases in the middle. The CDR3 DNA sequence: TGTGCCAGCAGACCAGGGGTGGGAAACACCATATATTTT. It is translated as CASRPGVGNTIYF.

V is TRBV6-5 and J is TRBJ2-3, with TRBD1 identical over 10 bases. The germline gives CDR1 MNHEY, CDR2 SVGAGI. The J segment lost 2 bases and the V segment lost 6 bases, leaving 2 bases of the junction unmatched. CDR3 length: 14 residues. The CDR3 protein is CASRTGGATDTQYF. In DNA, the CDR3 is TGTGCCAGCAGGACAGGGGGCGCCACAGATACGCAGTATTTT.

This rearrangement joins TRBV6-6 to TRBJ1-1, with D possibly being TRBD1 (5 bases). V lost 2 bases and J 1 base, leaving 14 bases between the germline ends. This CDR3 has 16 amino acids. Germline CDR1 and CDR2: MNHNY and SVGAGI (reference sequence). The CDR3 reads CASSYGPGRGNTEAFF. The CDR3 DNA is TGTGCCAGCAGTTACGGCCCGGGGAGGGGGAACACTGAAGCTTTCTTT.